Each of the 28 T cell receptor beta chains below was sequenced from the same sample in a study of response to subunit inactivated influenza vaccine (dated by TCRdb to the late 2010s). Receptor amplification or capture employed RT-PCR. The listed sequencing device is Illumina HiSeq 2500. Clones were called with MiXCR by TCRdb after fastp trimmed the public reads at Q25, and only in-frame beta chains were retained. Duplicate CDR3 protein sequences are folded into a single record with the most common DNA and genes. This sample comprises some 800,000 distinct CDR3 sequences, less than 25% of them detected only once. Together, the top ten hold roughly 10% of the sample. Specimen: PBMCs from blood, collected roughly 5 days after vaccination. The receptors were sampled from a middle-aged man who received an inactivated influenza vaccine. Donor details come from another sample of the same person, matched by shared clones.

This clonotype was observed a handful of times. V and J are TRBV5-1 and TRBJ1-1; a possible D gene is TRBD1 (6 bases). Trimming pared 3 bases from V and 3 bases from J, leaving 9 bases between. Germline lookup yields CDR1 SGHRS and CDR2 YFSETQ. This CDR3 spans 13 amino acids. Here the CDR3 DNA reads TGCGCCAGCAGCTCGACAGGCTACACTGAAGCTTTCTTT. It specifies CASSSTGYTEAFF.

Only a few counts were recorded for this clonotype. The chain is built from TRBV5-1 and TRBJ2-2; 7 bases match TRBD2. Germline trimming cut 4 bases from V and 7 bases from J; bases unmatched to any gene: 19. Germline loops: CDR1 SGHRS, CDR2 YFSETQ. The CDR3 spans 18 residues. This chain's CDR3 is CASSRVPPTSLVDGELFF. The CDR3 DNA is TGCGCCAGCAGCCGTGTGCCTCCGACTAGCCTAGTTGACGGGGAGCTGTTTTTT.

This clonotype has a handful of counts. This rearrangement joins TRBV29-1 to TRBJ2-1; 14 bases align to TRBD2. The CDR3 spans 14 residues. Unmatched junction bases numbered 4, after V lost 3 bases and J lost 9 bases. CDR1 SQVTM and CDR2 ANQGSEA come from the germline V gene. The CDR3 here is CSVDRLAGGSEQFF. For the CDR3, the DNA is TGCAGCGTTGACCGACTAGCGGGAGGGAGTGAGCAGTTCTTC.

Only a few counts were recorded for this clonotype. The chain uses TRBV10-3 and TRBJ2-7; D is unresolved. Per germline, CDR1 ENHRY and CDR2 SYGVKD. Trimming shortened V by 3 bases and J by 5 bases, and 14 bases separated the two germline ends. The CDR3 totals 14 residues. The CDR3 sequence: CAISEGYPPHEQYF. CDR3 coding DNA: TGTGCCATCAGTGAAGGCTACCCGCCCCACGAGCAGTACTTC.

The chain couples TRBV18 to TRBJ2-3; the D is unclear. Germline lookup yields CDR1 KGHSH and CDR2 LQKENI. CDR3 size: 13 residues. Trimming left V 3 bases short and J 6 bases short, with 10 bases between. The CDR3 region is CASSPNPMDTQYF. DNA of the CDR3: TGTGCCAGCTCACCTAATCCTATGGATACGCAGTATTTT.

The chain links TRBV5-1 to TRBJ2-3, with TRBD2 matching 8 bases. V trimming: 3 bases; J trimming: 6 bases; junction bases outside the gene matches: 9. CDR1 SGHRS and CDR2 YFSETQ come from the germline V gene. The CDR3 length is 15 residues. The CDR3 DNA reads as TGCGCCAGCAGCTCGGGTAGCGGGGAGTCGGATACGCAGTATTTT. Its protein is CASSSGSGESDTQYF.

The V call is TRBV14, the J call TRBJ2-5, with a possible D match to TRBD2 (6 bases). The V gene lost 5 bases and the J gene lost 9 bases, with 13 bases spanning the gap. CDR3 length: 12 amino acids. Per the germline V gene, CDR1 is SGHDN and CDR2 is FVKESK. The CDR3 protein is CASSYGGIPQYF. The CDR3 DNA is TGTGCCAGCAGCTACGGCGGGATTCCCCAGTACTTC.

The chain uses TRBV6-2 or TRBV6-3 and TRBJ2-2; D is undetermined. CDR3 size: 14 residues. Trimming cost V 8 bases and J 0 bases, with 10 bases left between them. Per the germline V gene, CDR1 is MNHEY and CDR2 is SVGEGT. CDR3 DNA: TGTGCCAGCGCCTACGGTGCGAACACCGGGGAGCTGTTTTTT. Its translation: CASAYGANTGELFF.

This clonotype has at least ten counts. The chain links TRBV28 to TRBJ1-5, with 9 bases lining up with TRBD1. Trimming removed 3 bases from V and 0 bases from J; junction bases left unmatched: 6. There are 17 residues in the CDR3. The germline CDR1 and CDR2 sequences are MDHEN and SYDVKM. CDR3 residues: CASSLGQGLYSNQPQHF. CDR3 bases: TGTGCCAGCAGTTTGGGACAGGGTCTCTATAGCAATCAGCCCCAGCATTTT.

This clonotype came up a few times. The rearrangement links TRBV7-9 to TRBJ2-7, with D perhaps matching TRBD1 or TRBD2 (5 bases each). The CDR3 consists of 16 residues. Germline V gene lookup returns CDR1 SEHNR and CDR2 FQNEAQ (reference sequence). The V end lost 5 bases, the J end lost 5 bases, and 22 bases lay between the germline ends. Here the CDR3 reads CASSPRDGVLFHEQYF. As DNA, the CDR3 is TGTGCCAGCAGCCCCCGGGACGGAGTCCTTTTCCACGAGCAGTACTTC.

The chain recombines TRBV12-3 or TRBV12-4 with TRBJ1-6; possible D gene TRBD1, 5 bases. This CDR3 contains 14 residues. V was clipped by 1 base and J by 9 bases, with 10 bases between them. CDR3 nucleotides: TGTGCCAGCAGTTTAGGGGACCGGGTTTCACCCCTCCACTTT. This sequence encodes CASSLGDRVSPLHF.

The chain carries TRBV6-6 and TRBJ1-4, with D maybe TRBD1 (6 bases). The germline CDR1 and CDR2 sequences are MNHNY and SVGAGI (reference sequence). V shed 6 bases and J shed 8 bases, with 7 bases lying between them. This CDR3 is 11 amino acids long. CDR3 residues: CASRTGEKLFF. The CDR3 DNA is TGTGCCAGCAGGACAGGAGAAAAACTGTTTTTT.

The sample holds many counts of this clonotype. The V and J genes are TRBV10-3 and TRBJ2-1; 7 nucleotides align to TRBD2. V dropped 3 bases and J dropped 5; count of bases not matched to a gene: 1. CDR1 is ENHRY and CDR2 is SYGVKD in the germline V gene. The CDR3 consists of 13 residues. The DNA for the CDR3 is TGTGCCATCAGTGAAAGCGGGGACAATGAGCAGTTCTTC. Translating gives CAISESGDNEQFF.

This clonotype was counted between two and nine times. The J gene is TRBJ2-1, the V gene TRBV9, with TRBD2 as a possible D gene (5 bases). Germline V lookup: CDR1 SGDLS, CDR2 YYNGEE. The CDR3 has 15 residues. V was shortened by 0 bases and J by 7 bases, with 14 bases between the two germline ends. The CDR3: CASSVDISARNEQFF. CDR3 nucleotide sequence: TGTGCCAGCAGCGTAGATATTAGCGCTCGGAATGAGCAGTTCTTC. The full variable domain, its missing parts supplied by reference TRBV9 and TRBJ2-1, is DSGVTQTPKHLITATGQRVTLRCSPRSGDLSVYWYQQSLDQGLQFLIQYYNGEERAKGNILERFSAQQFPDLHSELNLSSLELGDSALYFCASSVDISARNEQFFGPGTRLTVL.

This clonotype showed up many times. V usage is TRBV20-1 and J usage is TRBJ2-1; D is undetermined. This CDR3 spans 15 amino acids. CDR1 and CDR2 (germline): DFQATT, SNEGSKA (reference sequence). The V end was cut by 0 bases, the J end by 8 bases, with 17 bases between. CDR3 DNA sequence: TGCAGTGCTAGAGATCTGGCTATAGCCCGAGATGAGCAGTTCTTC. Translation gives CSARDLAIARDEQFF.

V gene TRBV27 combines with J gene TRBJ2-7, with unresolved D. V gave up 3 bases and J gave up 3 bases, with 12 bases separating them. This CDR3 has 14 residues. CDR1 and CDR2 from the germline V gene are MNHEY and SMNVEV (reference sequence). The CDR3 DNA is TGTGCCAGCAGTTTTCTGGCAGCTAGCTACGAGCAGTACTTC. It codes for CASSFLAASYEQYF.

The chain recombines TRBV9 with TRBJ2-2; tentatively, D is TRBD1 (6 bases). CDR3 size: 16 residues. CDR1 is SGDLS, CDR2 YYNGEE, per germline. Trimming shortened V by 1 base and J by 4 bases, and 14 bases separated the two germline ends. CDR3 DNA sequence: TGTGCCAGCAGCGTACTTCCAGGGGTTACCACCGGGGAGCTGTTTTTT. As protein: CASSVLPGVTTGELFF.

There are a few counts of this clonotype. J is TRBJ1-1 and V is TRBV9; D gene ambiguous. CDR3 length: 14 amino acids. V was cut by 0 bases and J by 1 base, with 7 bases left in between. The germline V gene has CDR1 SGDLS and CDR2 YYNGEE. CDR3 sequence reads: CASSVDSWNTEAFF. In DNA form, the CDR3 reads TGTGCCAGCAGCGTAGATTCCTGGAACACTGAAGCTTTCTTT. The entire variable domain, with the rest obtained from reference TRBV9 and TRBJ1-1, is as follows: DSGVTQTPKHLITATGQRVTLRCSPRSGDLSVYWYQQSLDQGLQFLIQYYNGEERAKGNILERFSAQQFPDLHSELNLSSLELGDSALYFCASSVDSWNTEAFFGQGTRLTVV.

This clonotype was counted between two and nine times. The V and J genes are TRBV7-2 and TRBJ2-7; 7 positions match TRBD1. Per the germline V gene, CDR1 is SGHTA and CDR2 is FQGNSA. This CDR3 has 14 amino acids. The junction had 6 bases not matched to a gene; V was cut back by 7 bases and J by 0 bases. The CDR3 DNA sequence: TGTGCCAGCACCTTGGACAGGCCCTCCTACGAGCAGTACTTC. Protein: CASTLDRPSYEQYF. The whole variable domain, filled in from reference TRBV7-2 and TRBJ2-7, reads GAGVSQSPSNKVTEKGKDVELRCDPISGHTALYWYRQSLGQGLEFLIYFQGNSAPDKSGLPSDRFSAERTGGSVSTLTIQRTQQEDSAVYLCASTLDRPSYEQYFGPGTRLTVT.

On this clonotype itself: A read error may explain this, as a much larger clone is one base away. The V gene is TRBV5-6, the J gene TRBJ2-5; maybe TRBD1 (5 bases). CDR1 SGHDT and CDR2 YYEEEE come from the germline V gene. The CDR3 is made up of 12 amino acids. The V and J ends lost 4 bases and 7 bases respectively, with 11 bases between them. The CDR3 sequence is CASSPGQGTQYF. For the CDR3, the DNA is TGTGCCAGCAGCCCCGGCCAGGGGACCCAGTACTTC.

This clonotype was seen a few times. This chain connects TRBV20-1 to TRBJ2-7, with 7 bases aligning to TRBD2. There are 12 residues in the CDR3. Germline V gene lookup returns CDR1 DFQATT and CDR2 SNEGSKA (reference sequence). The CDR3 bases are TGCAGCCCTCGGGAGGCAACCTACGAGCAGTACTTC. Translated, it gives CSPREATYEQYF.

The chain carries TRBV7-2 and TRBJ2-3; no reliable D call. CDR1 and CDR2 (germline): SGHTA, FQGNSA. The CDR3 spans 13 residues. The V and J ends lost 3 bases and 4 bases respectively, with 8 bases between them. The CDR3 reads CASSFGPSDTQYF. CDR3 in DNA: TGTGCCAGCAGCTTTGGACCTTCAGATACGCAGTATTTT.

V is TRBV4-3 and J is TRBJ2-3; D ambiguous. Germline V gene sequence: CDR1 LGHNA, CDR2 YSLEER. The CDR3 contains 14 residues. The V end lost 0 bases, the J end lost 1 base, and 5 bases lay between the germline ends. CDR3 sequence reads: CASSQDTRTDTQYF. In DNA, the CDR3 is TGCGCCAGCAGCCAAGATACCCGCACAGATACGCAGTATTTT.

Only a few counts were recorded for this clonotype. The chain uses TRBV7-2 and TRBJ1-6; D perhaps matches TRBD1 (6 bases). Between the trimmed V and J ends, which lost 2 bases and 7 bases, there was a span of 15 bases. The CDR3 runs 16 residues. CDR1 and CDR2 from the germline V gene are SGHTA and FQGNSA. The CDR3, as DNA: TGTGCCAGCAGCTTATTGGGGGGGGCCGGCAATTCACCCCTCCACTTT. Protein: CASSLLGGAGNSPLHF.

The genes are TRBV29-1 and TRBJ1-2; D gene uncertain. The CDR3 has 12 residues. Trimming removed 4 bases from V and 0 bases from J, with 6 bases in between. Germline CDR1 SQVTM, CDR2 ANQGSEA. The CDR3 is CSVGTANYGYTF. In nucleotides, the CDR3 is TGCAGCGTTGGTACGGCTAACTATGGCTACACCTTC. The complete variable domain, with remaining parts taken from reference TRBV29-1 and TRBJ1-2, reads SAVISQKPSRDICQRGTSLTIQCQVDSQVTMMFWYRQQPGQSLTLIATANQGSEATYESGFVIDKFPISRPNLTFSTLTVSNMSPEDSSIYLCSVGTANYGYTFGSGTRLTVV.

This clonotype has a handful of counts. The chain couples TRBV7-9 to TRBJ2-7; TRBD2 is a possible D gene (5 bases). Looked up from germline, CDR1 is SEHNR and CDR2 is FQNEAQ (reference sequence). V lost 8 bases, J lost 7 bases, and 18 bases lay in between. The CDR3 is 13 amino acids. The DNA for the CDR3 is TGTGCCAGCGGTTCGCGGGCCTACGAAGAGCAGTACTTC. Translating gives CASGSRAYEEQYF. Combining the CDR3 with reference TRBV7-9 and TRBJ2-7 gives the whole variable domain DTGVSQNPRHKITKRGQNVTFRCDPISEHNRLYWYRQTLGQGPEFLTYFQNEAQLEKSRLLSDRFSAERPKGSFSTLEIQRTEQGDSAMYLCASGSRAYEEQYFGPGTRLTVT.

This clonotype has a handful of counts. The chain is built from TRBV7-9 and TRBJ2-4; 12 bases fit TRBD2. Germline trimming cut 6 bases from V and 7 bases from J; bases unmatched to any gene: 4. The V gene's germline CDR1 is SEHNR and CDR2 FQNEAQ (reference sequence). The CDR3 has 14 residues. In DNA, the CDR3 is TGTGCCAGCAGTCTAGCGGGGGGGCGGAACATTCAGTACTTC. Its protein product is CASSLAGGRNIQYF.

The chain couples TRBV5-4 to TRBJ2-1, with 8 bases lining up with TRBD2. After removal of 4 bases from V and 7 bases from J, the junction contained 13 bases not matched to a gene. This CDR3 has 16 amino acids. Germline CDR1 is SGHNT and CDR2 is YYREEE (reference sequence). DNA for the CDR3: TGTGCCAGCAGCGCCTCGGCGGGAGGCTTAGGGAATGAGCAGTTCTTC. Translating it yields CASSASAGGLGNEQFF.